What follows are 23 T cell receptor beta chains derived from one specimen sequenced in a study of blood T cells in healthy people across ages. Then a second PCR, running roughly 7 to 11 cycles, was carried out with a sample-barcoded 5' primer and a J-beta primer mix. Each CDR3 protein is one row after TCRdb ran MiXCR on the 5' RACE reads. The data contain 600,000 or so distinct CDR3 sequences, about 30% of them singletons. The sample consisted of blood. These TCRs come from an elderly woman in good health.

In this sample, this clonotype turned up many times. J is TRBJ2-1 and V is TRBV25-1; either TRBD1 or TRBD2 may supply D (6 bases each). Trimming left V 8 bases short and J 9 bases short, with 17 bases between. In germline, CDR1 is MGHDK, CDR2 SYGVNS. This CDR3 comprises 13 residues. The CDR3 DNA is TGTGCCAGCCTGGGCCCGGGGGCAAGTGAGCAGTTCTTC. This encodes CASLGPGASEQFF.

The rearrangement uses TRBV10-3 and TRBJ1-3; 9 bases line up with TRBD1. This CDR3 spans 16 amino acids. V dropped 4 bases and J dropped 0; count of bases not matched to a gene: 4. CDR1 is ENHRY, CDR2 SYGVKD, per germline. In DNA, the CDR3 is TGTGCCATCAGTGGATACAGGGGGCACTCTGGAAACACCATATATTTT. Protein sequence: CAISGYRGHSGNTIYF.

This clonotype was seen ten or more times. This chain connects TRBV12-3 or TRBV12-4 to TRBJ2-1, with 9 bases identical to TRBD1. J lost 10 bases, V lost 1 base, and 8 bases had no gene match. This CDR3 is 15 amino acids long. The CDR3 reads CASSLVGTGKDEQFF. The CDR3 DNA reads as TGTGCCAGCAGTTTAGTGGGGACAGGGAAAGACGAGCAGTTCTTC.

The chain's CDR3 is CAWKLGTGGNQPQHF. The CDR3 region has the DNA TGTGCCTGGAAGCTGGGGACAGGGGGAAATCAGCCCCAGCATTTT. The chain carries TRBV30 and TRBJ1-5, with 11 bases matching TRBD1. The V gene's germline CDR1 is GTSNPN and CDR2 SVGIG (reference sequence). Trimming took 4 bases from V and 4 from J; bases not matched to a gene: 6. There are 15 residues in the CDR3.

This clonotype was found a few times. The junction departs from germline at one end; a sequencing error may be responsible. The chain has TRBV7-7 and TRBJ2-1, with 9 bases fitting TRBD2. Germline V gene lookup returns CDR1 SSHAT and CDR2 FNYEAQ (reference sequence). This CDR3 comprises 15 residues. The CDR3 DNA is TGTGCTAGCAGCTTAGTGACTAGCGGATACAATGAGCAGTTCTTC. Translating gives CASSLVTSGYNEQFF.

This clonotype has a handful of counts. The junction differs from germline at one of its ends, possibly a read error. The chain has TRBV2 and TRBJ1-4; tentatively, D is TRBD1 (5 bases). Germline V CDR1 and CDR2: SNHLY, FYNNEI. The CDR3 is made up of 14 amino acids. DNA for the CDR3: TGTGCCAGCCGACGCGCAGGGATGGAGGAAAAACGGTTTTTT. It specifies CASRRAGMEEKRFF.

This clonotype was counted between two and nine times. The chain carries TRBV9 and TRBJ1-6; weak D call: TRBD1 (6 bases). Trimming cost V 0 bases and J 8 bases, with 12 bases left between them. CDR1 is SGDLS, CDR2 YYNGEE, per germline. The CDR3 has 15 amino acids. This CDR3 reads CASSVGGGRDSPLHF. The CDR3 DNA reads as TGTGCCAGCAGCGTAGGAGGGGGGAGGGATTCACCCCTCCACTTT.

This clonotype was observed a single time. A read error may account for a junction end that differs from germline. V usage is TRBV12-3 or TRBV12-4 and J usage is TRBJ2-3; D remains unclear. The length of the CDR3 is 12 residues. The CDR3 sequence: CASRLAPDRQYF. DNA for the CDR3: TGTGCCAGCAGATTGGCCCCCGATAGGCAGTATTTT.

This clonotype was seen many times. The V call is TRBV28, the J call TRBJ1-2; the D gene is possibly TRBD1 (5 bases). The CDR3 covers 13 residues. The V and J ends lost 5 bases and 6 bases respectively, with 13 bases between them. The V gene's germline CDR1 is MDHEN and CDR2 SYDVKM. The CDR3 nucleotides read TGTGCCAGCAGTCCGACAGCCCGCGATGGCTACACCTTC. Translation: CASSPTARDGYTF.

In its sample, this clonotype was seen a few times. This CDR3 is CASSTGGGAGQPQHF. CDR3 coding DNA: TGTGCCAGCAGTACTGGGGGGGGCGCGGGGCAGCCCCAGCATTTT. This chain links TRBV12-3 or TRBV12-4 with TRBJ1-5; possible D gene TRBD1, 6 bases. This CDR3 contains 15 residues. The V end was cut by 5 bases, the J end by 7 bases, with 18 bases between.

This clonotype has ten or more counts. V is TRBV27 and J is TRBJ2-4; TRBD1 matches at 8 bases. Trimming took 6 bases from V and 7 from J; bases not matched to a gene: 8. The CDR3 is 14 residues long. Germline V gives CDR1 MNHEY, CDR2 SMNVEV (reference sequence). The CDR3 spells CASSVGTGGNIQYF. The CDR3 DNA reads as TGTGCCAGCAGCGTCGGGACAGGTGGGAACATTCAGTACTTC.

This clonotype was seen repeatedly, ten times or more. V is TRBV7-2 and J is TRBJ2-1; 11 bases line up with TRBD1. Trimming at V came to 3 bases and at J to 8 bases, leaving 6 bases not matched to a gene. The CDR3 extends over 15 amino acids. Germline-derived CDR1 and CDR2 are SGHTA and FQGNSA. This CDR3 reads CASSLMGQGGHEQFF. The CDR3 DNA reads as TGTGCCAGCAGCTTGATGGGACAGGGGGGCCATGAGCAGTTCTTC.

The chain carries TRBV7-2 and TRBJ1-1; possible D gene TRBD1, 5 bases. Germline CDR1 reads SGHTA; CDR2 reads FQGNSA. Trimming took 4 bases from V and 5 from J, leaving 14 bases between them. The CDR3 runs to 14 residues. The CDR3 DNA is TGTGCCAGCAGCTCGACAGTGGGAATAACTGAAGCTTTCTTT. Translated: CASSSTVGITEAFF.

This clonotype showed up many times. The V gene is TRBV9, the J gene TRBJ2-5; 15 nucleotides agree with TRBD2. This CDR3 region has 17 residues. The J segment lost 5 bases and the V segment lost 0 bases, leaving 5 bases of the junction unmatched. Germline CDR1 and CDR2: SGDLS and YYNGEE. This CDR3 is CASSVGTSGGARETQYF. The CDR3 DNA is TGTGCCAGCAGCGTAGGGACTAGCGGGGGGGCCAGGGAGACCCAGTACTTC.

This clonotype was observed at least ten times. The rearrangement links TRBV20-1 to TRBJ1-5; 9 positions match TRBD1. The CDR3 extends over 15 amino acids. Germline-derived CDR1 and CDR2 are DFQATT and SNEGSKA (reference sequence). V lost 0 bases, J lost 4 bases, and 4 bases stayed unmatched. In DNA, the CDR3 is TGCAGTGCTAGAGATCCGGGACAGGGTAATCAGCCCCAGCATTTT. Amino acid sequence: CSARDPGQGNQPQHF.

A note on this clonotype: The junction departs from germline at one end; a sequencing error may be responsible. The V gene is TRBV20-1, the J gene TRBJ2-3; tentatively, D is TRBD2 (5 bases). Germline V gives CDR1 DFQATT, CDR2 SNEGSKA (reference sequence). The CDR3 runs to 19 residues. CDR3 coding DNA: TGCGGTGCTAGAGCCGGGCGGGTTTGGGCCGAGAAAAGCACAGATACGCAGTATTTT. Its protein product is CGARAGRVWAEKSTDTQYF.

The chain recombines TRBV7-8 with TRBJ1-2; D possibly corresponds to TRBD1 (6 bases). The V end lost 3 bases, the J end lost 5 bases, and 19 bases lay between the germline ends. CDR3 length: 16 amino acids. CDR1 is SGHVS and CDR2 is FQNEAQ in the germline V gene. CDR3 bases: TGTGCCAGCAGCTTGGATGGGCAGGGGTTTAGGTATGGCTACACCTTC. Its protein is CASSLDGQGFRYGYTF.

This chain links TRBV11-2 with TRBJ2-3, with 11 bases identical to TRBD2. The germline V gene encodes CDR1 SGHAT and CDR2 FQNNGV. V was clipped by 5 bases and J by 4 bases; unmatched bases: 8. The CDR3 consists of 16 residues. The CDR3 DNA follows: TGTGCCAGCAGCGTCCCCCTAGCGGGGGGCCCAGATACGCAGTATTTT. Translation: CASSVPLAGGPDTQYF.

This clonotype was found many times. The V gene is TRBV5-1, the J gene TRBJ1-2; possibly TRBD1 for D (6 bases). Germline CDR1 is SGHRS and CDR2 is YFSETQ. The ends were cut back, 5 bases at V and 2 bases at J, with 7 bases in the middle. CDR3 length: 12 residues. The CDR3 DNA sequence: TGCGCCAGCAGGGACAGCAACTATGGCTACACCTTC. Protein product: CASRDSNYGYTF.

This clonotype was recorded at least ten times. This chain joins TRBV4-3 and TRBJ2-2; TRBD2 matches 8 bases. CDR1 and CDR2 (germline): LGHNA, YSLEER. V dropped 4 bases and J dropped 3; count of bases not matched to a gene: 4. The length of the CDR3 is 15 residues. The CDR3 spells CASSRRGGDTGELFF. The CDR3 DNA is TGCGCCAGCAGCCGCCGGGGGGGCGACACCGGGGAGCTGTTTTTT.

As to this clonotype: One end of the junction fails to match germline, which may point to a read error. The V and J genes are TRBV30 and TRBJ1-4; 7 bases line up with TRBD1. The germline V gene encodes CDR1 GTSNPN and CDR2 SVGIG (reference sequence). The CDR3 is made up of 14 amino acids. CDR3 sequence (DNA): TGCGCCTGGAGTACAGGGGCAACTAATGAAAAACTGTTTTTT. Translated: CAWSTGATNEKLFF.

The rearrangement uses TRBV6-2 or TRBV6-3 and TRBJ2-7; no reliable D call. This CDR3 region has 14 residues. Trimming pared 0 bases from V and 7 bases from J, leaving 13 bases between. CDR1 is MNHEY and CDR2 is SVGEGT in the germline V gene. As DNA, the CDR3 is TGTGCCAGCAGTTACTCGTGGATTAACAATGAGCAGTACTTC. Translating gives CASSYSWINNEQYF.

The chain joins TRBV9 to TRBJ2-1; D not certain. Germline assignment: CDR1 SGDLS and CDR2 YYNGEE. The CDR3 totals 13 residues. The V end was cut by 3 bases, the J end by 10 bases, with 14 bases between. The chain's CDR3 is CASSGPLFHEQFF. The CDR3 nucleotides read TGTGCCAGCAGCGGTCCCTTGTTCCACGAGCAGTTCTTC.